This TCR beta chain was identified in a study of blood T cell repertoires in COVID-19. Data came from immunoSEQ multiplex PCR; TCRdb stores just in-frame clones and leaves some out. Of some 230,000 clones listed, 80% to 85% are singletons. The sequence came from an older woman with acute or convalescent COVID-19. Source material: peripheral blood.

This CDR3 reads CASSIREGTGALQPQHF. CDR3 DNA: TGTGCCAGTAGTATTCGTGAGGGGACAGGGGCCCTTCAGCCCCAGCATTTT. The chain combines TRBV19 with TRBJ1-5; 10 nucleotides match TRBD1. With 3 bases clipped from V and 6 bases from J, the junction kept 11 bases outside the gene matches. Germline-derived CDR1 and CDR2 are LNHDA and SQIVND (reference sequence). CDR3 size: 17 residues.